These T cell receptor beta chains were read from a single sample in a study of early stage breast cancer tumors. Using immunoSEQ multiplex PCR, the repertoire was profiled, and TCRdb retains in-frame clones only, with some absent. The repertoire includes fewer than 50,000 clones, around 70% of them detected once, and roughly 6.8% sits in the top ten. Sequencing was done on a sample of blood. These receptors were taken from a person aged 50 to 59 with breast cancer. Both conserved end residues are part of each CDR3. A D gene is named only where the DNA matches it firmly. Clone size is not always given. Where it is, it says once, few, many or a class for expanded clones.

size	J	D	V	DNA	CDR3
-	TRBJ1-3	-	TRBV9	TGTGCCAGCAGCGTAGACGGTTACTCTGGAAACACCATATATTTT	CASSVDGYSGNTIYF
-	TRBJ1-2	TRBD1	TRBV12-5	TGTGCTAGTGGTTTGGATGGACAGGCGGTCGGTGGCTACACCTTC	CASGLDGQAVGGYTF
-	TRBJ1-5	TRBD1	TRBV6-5	TGTGCCAGCAGTAGGACAGGGGGTAGCAATCAGCCCCAGCATTTT	CASSRTGGSNQPQHF
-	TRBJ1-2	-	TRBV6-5	TGTGCCAGCAGACGGGACACCTACATGTATGGCTACACCTTC	CASRRDTYMYGYTF
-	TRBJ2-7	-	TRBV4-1	TGCGCCAGCAGCCAAGAAACAGGGGGGGGCTACGAGCAGTACTTC	CASSQETGGGYEQYF
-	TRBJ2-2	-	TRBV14	TGTGCCAGCAGCCAAGAATCGTTCAGTAACACCGGGGAGCTGTTTTTT	CASSQESFSNTGELFF
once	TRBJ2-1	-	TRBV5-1	TGCGCCAGCAGCTTGGCCGGTATAGCCGGGAATGAGCAGTTCTTC	CASSLAGIAGNEQFF
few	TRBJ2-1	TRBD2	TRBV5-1	TGCGCCAGCAGCGTAGCGGGGGGGAGCTCCTACAATGAGCAGTTCTTC	CASSVAGGSSYNEQFF
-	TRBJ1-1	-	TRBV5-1	TGCGCCAGCAGCTTAAGACGGGAGAACACTGAAGCTTTCTTT	CASSLRRENTEAFF
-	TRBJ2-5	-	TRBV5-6	TGTGCCAGCAGCTTTAGGGAGCGGGAGACCCAGTACTTC	CASSFRERETQYF
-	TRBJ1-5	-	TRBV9	TGTGCCAGCAGCGCGACTGGGTACGTCAATCAGCCCCAGCATTTT	CASSATGYVNQPQHF
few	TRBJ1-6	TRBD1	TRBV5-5	TGTGCCAGCAGCCGGGACAGGGATTCACCCCTCCACTTT	CASSRDRDSPLHF
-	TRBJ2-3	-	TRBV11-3	TGTGCCAGCAGCTTAGCAGGGGGGACTAGCACAGATACGCAGTATTTT	CASSLAGGTSTDTQYF
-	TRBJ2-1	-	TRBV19	TGTGCCAGTAGTATAGAAGGCAGGGCGTACAATGAGCAGTTCTTC	CASSIEGRAYNEQFF
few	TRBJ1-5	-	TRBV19	TGTGCCAGTAGTATGCTGACAGGCAATCAGCCCCAGCATTTT	CASSMLTGNQPQHF
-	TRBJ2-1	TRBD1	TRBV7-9	TGTGCCAGCAGCTTAGAGGGACAGGGTTACAATGAGCAGTTCTTC	CASSLEGQGYNEQFF
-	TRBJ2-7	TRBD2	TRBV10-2	TGCGCCAGCAGTGAGTCCGCGGGAGAAACCTACGAGCAGTACTTC	CASSESAGETYEQYF
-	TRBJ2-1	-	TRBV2	TGTGCCAGCAGTCGCCCTCCTAGCTCCTACAATGAGCAGTTCTTC	CASSRPPSSYNEQFF
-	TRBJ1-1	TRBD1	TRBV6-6	TGTGCCAGCACTAACAGGGGTAGTACTGAAGCTTTCTTT	CASTNRGSTEAFF
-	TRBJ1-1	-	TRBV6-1	TGTGCCAGCAGGCTACAGGGCTCCATGAACACTGAAGCTTTCTTT	CASRLQGSMNTEAFF
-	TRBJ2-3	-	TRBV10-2	TGCGCCAGCAGAACGGTGCGGGGCACAGATACGCAGTATTTT	CASRTVRGTDTQYF
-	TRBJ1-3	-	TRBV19	TGTGCCAGTAGTATGGTTGGGGGGTCTGGAAACACCATATATTTT	CASSMVGGSGNTIYF
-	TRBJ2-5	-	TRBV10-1	TGCGCCAGCAGTCCGGGGGAGGTTGCAGGGCCCCAAGAGACCCAGTACTTC	CASSPGEVAGPQETQYF
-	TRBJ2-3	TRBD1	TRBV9	TGTGCCAGCAGCGTAACGACAGGGGAGCTAAATACGCAGTATTTT	CASSVTTGELNTQYF
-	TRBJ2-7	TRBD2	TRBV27	TGTGCCAGCAGACCGGGGAGGGGCGAGCAGTACTTC	CASRPGRGEQYF